This section outlines one TCR beta chain sequence together with its context. Antigen unknown. The data were taken from a study of T-cell memory formation after mild COVID-19. Whole-study context: For the most part, TCR clusters were specific to one donor.

Overall study findings and caveats: The finding that pre-infection memory included some responding clones suggested that cross-reactive memory joined. Contracting CD4+ clones sat mainly in CM and EM; CD8+ in EMRA.

TCR alpha and TCR beta cDNA libraries with sample barcodes and UMIs came from 5'RACE using constant-segment primers. MiXCR, run by TCRdb on the 5' RACE reads, gives a single entry per CDR3 protein. The table shows 310,000 or so distinct CDR3 sequences, with about 16% occurring only once. The receptor was isolated from a man aged 18 to 30 who had mild COVID-19 (a few samples of this study predate the infection). Cell type and time point are not known. The sample consisted of PBMCs or a T cell subset sorted from them (not recorded which).

CDR3 nucleotide sequence: TGTGCCAGCAGCTCTCTCCAGGGCCCTGAAGCTTTCTTT. This translates into CASSSLQGPEAFF. V and J are TRBV7-2 and TRBJ1-1, with D perhaps TRBD1 (5 bases). V lost 4 bases, J lost 6 bases, and 12 bases lay in between. Per germline, CDR1 SGHTA and CDR2 FQGNSA. The CDR3 has 13 residues. Complete variable domain (other parts from reference TRBV7-2 and TRBJ1-1): GAGVSQSPSNKVTEKGKDVELRCDPISGHTALYWYRQSLGQGLEFLIYFQGNSAPDKSGLPSDRFSAERTGGSVSTLTIQRTQQEDSAVYLCASSSLQGPEAFFGQGTRLTVV.